The clone carrying this T cell receptor (beta chain) was observed at least ten times. This CDR3 has 14 residues. The V and J ends lost 4 bases and 4 bases, in that order; junction bases with no gene match: 6. Germline V lookup: CDR1 ENHRY, CDR2 SYGVKD. Using its own MiXCR run on the RT-PCR reads, TCRdb lists one record per CDR3 protein. The table records 920,000 or so distinct CDR3 sequences, about a sixth of them present only once. The sample is drawn from a study of patients and donors after allogeneic stem cell transplantation. This receptor was taken from a human donor who was either an allogeneic HSCT recipient or a stem cell or donor lymphocyte infusion donor (not recorded which). It is not recorded whose cells these are; they may come from a transplant donor. V usage is TRBV10-3 and J usage is TRBJ1-2; 7 bases agree with TRBD1. The material sequenced was blood, either unsorted or a sorted T cell fraction (not recorded which). The CDR3 protein is CAISGGQASYGYTF. For the CDR3, the DNA is TGTGCCATCAGTGGAGGACAGGCCTCCTATGGCTACACCTTC.